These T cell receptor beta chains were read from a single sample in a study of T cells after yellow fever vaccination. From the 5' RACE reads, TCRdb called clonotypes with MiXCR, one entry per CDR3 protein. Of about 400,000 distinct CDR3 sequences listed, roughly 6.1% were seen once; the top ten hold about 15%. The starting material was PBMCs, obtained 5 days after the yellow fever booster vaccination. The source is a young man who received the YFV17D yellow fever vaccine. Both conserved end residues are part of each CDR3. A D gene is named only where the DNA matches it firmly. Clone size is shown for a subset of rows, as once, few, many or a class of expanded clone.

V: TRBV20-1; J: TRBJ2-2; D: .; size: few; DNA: TGCAGTGCTAGAGTTCTATCGAACACCGGGGAGCTGTTTTTT; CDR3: CSARVLSNTGELFF
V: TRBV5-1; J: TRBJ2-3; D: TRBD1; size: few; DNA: TGCGCCAGCAGCCGAGGGACAGCTAGCACAGATACGCAGTATTTT; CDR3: CASSRGTASTDTQYF
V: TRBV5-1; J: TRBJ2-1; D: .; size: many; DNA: TGCGCCAGCAGCTTGCAGGGGTCGAGCTCCTACAATGAGCAGTTCTTC; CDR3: CASSLQGSSSYNEQFF
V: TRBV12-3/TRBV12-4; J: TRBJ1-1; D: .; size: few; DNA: TGTGCCAGCAGCGTTACTGGGACGCGAAGGATCGCTTTCTTT; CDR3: CASSVTGTRRIAFF
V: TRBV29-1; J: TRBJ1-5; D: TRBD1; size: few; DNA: TGCAGCGCTTTGTTCTCCGGGACAGGGGGAGGGCAGCCCCAGCATTTT; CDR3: CSALFSGTGGGQPQHF
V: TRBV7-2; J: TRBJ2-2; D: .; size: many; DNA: TGTGCCAGCAGCCCGAAGTTGGGGGTCGCCGGGGAGCTGTTTTTT; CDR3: CASSPKLGVAGELFF
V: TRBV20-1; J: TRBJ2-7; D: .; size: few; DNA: TGCAGTGCTAGGGAACTAGCCAATAGACGCGAGCAGTACTTC; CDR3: CSARELANRREQYF
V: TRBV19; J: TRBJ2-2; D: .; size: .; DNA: TGTGCCAGTAACAACGCTAGGGATGACACCGGGGAGCTGTTTTTT; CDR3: CASNNARDDTGELFF
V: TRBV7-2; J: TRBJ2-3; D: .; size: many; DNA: TGTGCCAGCAGCGGCCTCAGAACAGATACGCAGTATTTT; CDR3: CASSGLRTDTQYF
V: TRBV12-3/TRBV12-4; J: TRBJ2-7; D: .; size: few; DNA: TGTGCCAGCAGTTCCAGCGGTCCCTACGAGCAGTACTTC; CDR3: CASSSSGPYEQYF
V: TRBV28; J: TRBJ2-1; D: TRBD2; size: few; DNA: TGTGCCAGCAGCCCGACTAGCGACCGAGGCAATGAGCAGTTCTTC; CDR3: CASSPTSDRGNEQFF
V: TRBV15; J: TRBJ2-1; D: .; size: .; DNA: TGTGCCACCAGCCCCGGGCGAAGTAGCCACAATGAGCAGTTCTTC; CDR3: CATSPGRSSHNEQFF
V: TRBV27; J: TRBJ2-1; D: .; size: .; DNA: TGTGCCAGCACCTACCGGACGGGGGCCTCCTACAATGAGCAGTTCTTC; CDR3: CASTYRTGASYNEQFF
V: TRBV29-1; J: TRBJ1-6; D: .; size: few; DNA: TGCAGCGCTAGAGACAGAGGTTCACCCCTCCACTTT; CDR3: CSARDRGSPLHF
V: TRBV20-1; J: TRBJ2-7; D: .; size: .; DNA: TGCAGCCTCTTCCGGGACTCTAAGGGGTCCTACGAGCAGTACTTC; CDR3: CSLFRDSKGSYEQYF
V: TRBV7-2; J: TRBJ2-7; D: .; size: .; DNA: TGTGCCAGCAGCGAGAAACCGGGGACCGAGCAGTACTTC; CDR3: CASSEKPGTEQYF
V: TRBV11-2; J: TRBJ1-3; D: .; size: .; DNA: TGTGCCAGCAGCTTAGATTCGGTTCTGGACACCATATATTTT; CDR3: CASSLDSVLDTIYF
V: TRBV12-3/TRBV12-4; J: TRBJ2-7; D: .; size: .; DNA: TGTGCCAGCAGCCTAACGGGGCCCAGCTGGGAGCAGTACTTC; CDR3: CASSLTGPSWEQYF
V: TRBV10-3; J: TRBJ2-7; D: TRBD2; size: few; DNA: TGTGCCATCAGTGACCAAAAGAAGACAACTAGCGGGAGTTACGAGCAGTACTTC; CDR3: CAISDQKKTTSGSYEQYF
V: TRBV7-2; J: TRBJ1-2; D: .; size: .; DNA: TGTGCCAGCAGCCCCAGAGGTCCCCCCCGTGACTATGGCTACACCTTC; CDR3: CASSPRGPPRDYGYTF
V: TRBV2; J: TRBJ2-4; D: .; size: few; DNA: TGTGCCAGCAGTGGAGGAGGTTCTGCCAAAAACATTCAGTACTTC; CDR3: CASSGGGSAKNIQYF
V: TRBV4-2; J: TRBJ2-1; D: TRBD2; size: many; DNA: TGTGCCAGCAGCTGGAGTGGGAGGGCCTCTTACAATGAGCAGTTCTTC; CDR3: CASSWSGRASYNEQFF
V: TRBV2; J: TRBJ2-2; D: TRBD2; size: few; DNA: TGTGCCAGCAGCTTAACTAGCGTCGCCGGGGAGCTGTTTTTT; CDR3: CASSLTSVAGELFF
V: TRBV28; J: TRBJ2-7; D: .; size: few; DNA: TGTGCCAGCAGTCCCCTTAGTCGGGGGACCTACGAGCAGTACTTC; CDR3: CASSPLSRGTYEQYF
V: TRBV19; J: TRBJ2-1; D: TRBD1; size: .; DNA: TGTGCCAGTAGTATAGGGGGACAGGGGGCCTACAATGAGCAGTTCTTC; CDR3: CASSIGGQGAYNEQFF
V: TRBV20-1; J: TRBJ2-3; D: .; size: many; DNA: TGCAGTGCTACGGTGGGGCTAATTACAGATACGCAGTATTTT; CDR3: CSATVGLITDTQYF
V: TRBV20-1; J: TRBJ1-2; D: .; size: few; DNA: TGCAGTGCTGCCGGTGATCCAGGGGAAGTGGTCGGCTATGGCTACACCTTC; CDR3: CSAAGDPGEVVGYGYTF
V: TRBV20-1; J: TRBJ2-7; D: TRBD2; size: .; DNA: TGCAGTGCTAGATTCCAGACTAGCACCTACGAGCAGTACTTC; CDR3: CSARFQTSTYEQYF
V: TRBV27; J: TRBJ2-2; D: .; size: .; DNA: TGTGCCAGCAGTGAGCTACAGGTCACCGGGGAGCTGTTTTTT; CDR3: CASSELQVTGELFF
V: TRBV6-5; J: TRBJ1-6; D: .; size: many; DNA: TGTGCCAGCAGTTATTTTAGTTCACCCCTCCACTTT; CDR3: CASSYFSSPLHF
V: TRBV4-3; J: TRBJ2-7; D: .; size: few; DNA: TGCGCCAGCAGCCAAGACAGGGGGGCCCCTAGCTCCTACGAGCAGTACTTC; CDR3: CASSQDRGAPSSYEQYF
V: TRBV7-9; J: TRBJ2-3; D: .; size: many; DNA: TGTGCCAGCAGGTTCGAGGGGCGGAACAGTTGGTGGTATTTT; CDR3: CASRFEGRNSWWYF
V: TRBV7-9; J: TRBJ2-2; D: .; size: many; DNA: TGTGCCAGCAGCTCCCCCCTTAGGGGGAGCGGGGAGCTGTTTTTT; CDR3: CASSSPLRGSGELFF
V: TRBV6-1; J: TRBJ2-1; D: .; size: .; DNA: TGTGCCAGCAGCCAGCTTTGGGCGGGTGAGCAGTTCTTC; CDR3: CASSQLWAGEQFF
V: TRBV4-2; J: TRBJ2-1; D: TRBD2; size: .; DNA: TGTGCCAGCAGCCAAGAGGGTGGGCTAGCGGGAGTCAATGAGCAGTTCTTC; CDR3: CASSQEGGLAGVNEQFF
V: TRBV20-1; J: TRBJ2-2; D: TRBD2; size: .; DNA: TGCAGTGCTAGCCGCCTGGGGACTAGCAGTACCGGGGAGCTGTTTTTT; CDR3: CSASRLGTSSTGELFF
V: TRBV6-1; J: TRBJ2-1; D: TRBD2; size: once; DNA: TGTGCCAGCCGAGTGGGGGGTAGCGGGAGGGGGTATGAGCAGTTCTTC; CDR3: CASRVGGSGRGYEQFF
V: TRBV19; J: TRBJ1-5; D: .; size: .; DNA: TGTGCCAGTAGGCGCTCATATAGCAATCAGCCCCAGCATTTT; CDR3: CASRRSYSNQPQHF
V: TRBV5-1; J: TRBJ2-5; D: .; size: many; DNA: TGCGCCAGCAGCCGAATTGGACAGAGCCCCCAAGAGACCCAGTACTTC; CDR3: CASSRIGQSPQETQYF
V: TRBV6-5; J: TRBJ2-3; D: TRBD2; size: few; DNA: TGTGCCAGCAGTTACTCAGCGGGGTTCCCCACAGATACGCAGTATTTT; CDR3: CASSYSAGFPTDTQYF
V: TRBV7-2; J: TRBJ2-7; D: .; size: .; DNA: TGTGCCAGCAGCCGGGGACTGCCGGAGCTTTCGCAGTACTTC; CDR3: CASSRGLPELSQYF
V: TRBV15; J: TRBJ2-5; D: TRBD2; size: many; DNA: TGTGCCACCAGCAGAGGGACGCGGGAGGGAGAGACCCAGTACTTC; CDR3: CATSRGTREGETQYF
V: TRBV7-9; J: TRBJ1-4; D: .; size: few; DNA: TGTGCCAGCGGGCGGCGGGATCGGGAAAAACTGTTTTTT; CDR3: CASGRRDREKLFF
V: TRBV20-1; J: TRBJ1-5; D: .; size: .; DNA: TGCAGTGCCCATGCCCAGCCCTCCAGGGGCCTTCAGCCCCAGCATTTT; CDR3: CSAHAQPSRGLQPQHF
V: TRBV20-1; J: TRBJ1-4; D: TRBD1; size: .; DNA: TGCAGTGCTCTTCCGGGACAGGGAGGTGAAAAACTGTTTTTT; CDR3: CSALPGQGGEKLFF
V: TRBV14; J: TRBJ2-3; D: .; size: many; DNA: TGTGCCAGCAGTCCTACAGGGCCAGATACGCAGTATTTT; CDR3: CASSPTGPDTQYF
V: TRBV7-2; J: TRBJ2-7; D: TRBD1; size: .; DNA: TGTGCCAGCAGCTTAGCGCAGGGGGCAGATGAGCAGTACTTC; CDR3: CASSLAQGADEQYF
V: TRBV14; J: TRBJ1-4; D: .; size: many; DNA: TGTGCCAGCAGCCGCCTTAATGAAAAACTGTTTTTT; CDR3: CASSRLNEKLFF